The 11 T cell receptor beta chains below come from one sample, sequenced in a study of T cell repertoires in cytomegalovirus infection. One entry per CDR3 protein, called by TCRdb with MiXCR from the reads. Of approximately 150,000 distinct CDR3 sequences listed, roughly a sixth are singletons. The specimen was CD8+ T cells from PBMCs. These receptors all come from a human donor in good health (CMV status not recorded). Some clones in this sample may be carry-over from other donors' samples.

The CDR3 DNA sequence: TGTGCCAGTAGGAATAAAGGGGGCCCACAAGAGACCCAGTACTTC. Translation: CASRNKGGPQETQYF. The chain links TRBV19 to TRBJ2-5; TRBD1 aligns across 7 bases. J lost 2 bases, V lost 6 bases, and 9 bases had no gene match. Germline V gene data show CDR1 as LNHDA and CDR2 as SQIVND (reference sequence). The CDR3 consists of 15 residues.

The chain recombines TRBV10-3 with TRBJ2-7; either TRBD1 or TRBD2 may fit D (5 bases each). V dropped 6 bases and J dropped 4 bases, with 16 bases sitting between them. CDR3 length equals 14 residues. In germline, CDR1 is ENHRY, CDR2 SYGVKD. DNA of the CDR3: TGTGCCATCAGCGTACTTTCGGGACGGTACGAGCAGTACTTC. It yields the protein CAISVLSGRYEQYF.

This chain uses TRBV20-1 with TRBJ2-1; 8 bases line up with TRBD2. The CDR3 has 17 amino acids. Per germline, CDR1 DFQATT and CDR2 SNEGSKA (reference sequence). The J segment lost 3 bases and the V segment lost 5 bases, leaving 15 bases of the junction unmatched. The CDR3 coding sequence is TGCAGTGCTGAGGGACTAGTGGAGTTAGCCGACTACAATGAGCAGTTCTTC. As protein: CSAEGLVELADYNEQFF.

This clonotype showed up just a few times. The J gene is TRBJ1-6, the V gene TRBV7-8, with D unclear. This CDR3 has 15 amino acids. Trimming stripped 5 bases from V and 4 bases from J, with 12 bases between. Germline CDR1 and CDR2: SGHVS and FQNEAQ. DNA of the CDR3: TGTGCCAGCAGCCCACCGCCAGCATATAATTCACCCCTCCACTTT. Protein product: CASSPPPAYNSPLHF.

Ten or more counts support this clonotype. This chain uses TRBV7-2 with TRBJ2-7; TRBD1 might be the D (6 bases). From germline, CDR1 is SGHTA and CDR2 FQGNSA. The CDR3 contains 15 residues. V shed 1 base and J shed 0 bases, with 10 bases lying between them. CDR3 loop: CASSLGTVSSYEQYF. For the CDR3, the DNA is TGTGCCAGCAGCTTAGGGACAGTCAGCTCCTACGAGCAGTACTTC.

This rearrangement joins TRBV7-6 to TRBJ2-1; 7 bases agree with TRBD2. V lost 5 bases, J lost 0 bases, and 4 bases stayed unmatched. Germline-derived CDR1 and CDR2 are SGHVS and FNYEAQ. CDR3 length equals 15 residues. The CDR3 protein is CASSQRGSSYNEQFF. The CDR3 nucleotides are TGTGCCAGCAGCCAGCGGGGTAGCTCCTACAATGAGCAGTTCTTC. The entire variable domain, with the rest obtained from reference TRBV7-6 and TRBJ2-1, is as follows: GAGVSQSPRYKVTKRGQDVALRCDPISGHVSLYWYRQALGQGPEFLTYFNYEAQQDKSGLPNDRFSAERPEGSISTLTIQRTEQRDSAMYRCASSQRGSSYNEQFFGPGTRLTVL.

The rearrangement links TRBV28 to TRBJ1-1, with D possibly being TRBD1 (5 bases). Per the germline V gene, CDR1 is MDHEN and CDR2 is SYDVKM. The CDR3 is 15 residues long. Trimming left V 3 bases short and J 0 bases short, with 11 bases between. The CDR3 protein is CASSFLGHLNTEAFF. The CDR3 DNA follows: TGTGCCAGCAGTTTTTTAGGACACCTGAACACTGAAGCTTTCTTT.

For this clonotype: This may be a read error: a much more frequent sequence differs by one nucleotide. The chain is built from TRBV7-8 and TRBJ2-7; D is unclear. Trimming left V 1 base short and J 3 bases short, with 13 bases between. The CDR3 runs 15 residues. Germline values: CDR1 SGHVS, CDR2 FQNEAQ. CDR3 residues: CASSLGQSPIYEQYF. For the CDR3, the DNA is TGTGCCAGCAGCTTAGGCCAGTCCCCAATCTACGAGCAGTACTTC. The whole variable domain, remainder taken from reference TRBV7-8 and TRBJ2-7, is GAGVSQSPRYKVAKRGQDVALRCDPISGHVSLFWYQQALGQGPEFLTYFQNEAQLDKSGLPSDRFFAERPEGSVSTLKIQRTQQEDSAVYLCASSLGQSPIYEQYFGPGTRLTVT.

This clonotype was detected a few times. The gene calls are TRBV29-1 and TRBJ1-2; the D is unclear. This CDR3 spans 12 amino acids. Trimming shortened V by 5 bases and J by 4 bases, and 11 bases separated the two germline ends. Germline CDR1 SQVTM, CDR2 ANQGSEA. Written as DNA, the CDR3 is TGCAGCGTTACGACCGGGATCTATGGCTACACCTTC. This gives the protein CSVTTGIYGYTF.

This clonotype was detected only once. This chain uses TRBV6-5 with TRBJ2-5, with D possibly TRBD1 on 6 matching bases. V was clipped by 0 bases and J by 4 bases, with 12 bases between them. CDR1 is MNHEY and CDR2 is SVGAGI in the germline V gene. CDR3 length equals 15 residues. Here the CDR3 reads CASSYSSGVGETQYF. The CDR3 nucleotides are TGTGCCAGCAGTTACTCGTCAGGGGTCGGAGAGACCCAGTACTTC.

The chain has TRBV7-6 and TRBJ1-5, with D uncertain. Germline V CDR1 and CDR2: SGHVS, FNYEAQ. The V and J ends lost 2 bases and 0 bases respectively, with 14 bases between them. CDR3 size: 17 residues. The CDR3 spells CASSLRPAQYSNQPQHF. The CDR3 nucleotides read TGTGCCAGCAGCTTAAGGCCGGCACAATATAGCAATCAGCCCCAGCATTTT. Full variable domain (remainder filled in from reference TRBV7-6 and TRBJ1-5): GAGVSQSPRYKVTKRGQDVALRCDPISGHVSLYWYRQALGQGPEFLTYFNYEAQQDKSGLPNDRFSAERPEGSISTLTIQRTEQRDSAMYRCASSLRPAQYSNQPQHFGDGTRLSIL.